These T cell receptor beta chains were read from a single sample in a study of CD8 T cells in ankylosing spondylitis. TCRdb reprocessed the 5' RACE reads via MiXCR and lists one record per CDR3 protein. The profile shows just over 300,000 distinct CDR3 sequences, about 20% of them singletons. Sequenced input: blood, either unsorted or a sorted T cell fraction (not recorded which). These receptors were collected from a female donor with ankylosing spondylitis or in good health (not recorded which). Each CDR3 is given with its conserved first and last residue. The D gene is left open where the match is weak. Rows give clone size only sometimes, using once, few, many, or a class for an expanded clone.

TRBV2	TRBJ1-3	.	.	TGTGCCAGCAGTGAAGGGACCCTTGGTGGAAACACCATATATTTT	CASSEGTLGGNTIYF
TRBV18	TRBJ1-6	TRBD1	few	TGTGCCAGCTCACCCTATCGGACAGGGAGGTCACCCCTCCACTTT	CASSPYRTGRSPLHF
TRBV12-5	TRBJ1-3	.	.	TGTGCTAGTGGTTTGGTACCTGAGGAAAACACCATATATTTT	CASGLVPEENTIYF
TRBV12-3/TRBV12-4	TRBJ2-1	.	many	TGTGCCAGCAGCCTGGGGGACAATGAGCAGTTCTTC	CASSLGDNEQFF
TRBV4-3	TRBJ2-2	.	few	TGCGCCAGCAGCCAAGGGGGACGGGCGTCCGGGGAGCTGTTTTTT	CASSQGGRASGELFF
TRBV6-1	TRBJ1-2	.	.	TGTGCCAGCAGGAGGGACTTAAACTATGGCTACACCTTC	CASRRDLNYGYTF
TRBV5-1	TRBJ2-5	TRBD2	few	TGCGCCAGCAGCTTGGCCCTAGCGGGAGCGGAGACCCAGTACTTC	CASSLALAGAETQYF
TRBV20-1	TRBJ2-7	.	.	TGCAGTGCGAGGACGGGCGGGCAGTACTTC	CSARTGGQYF
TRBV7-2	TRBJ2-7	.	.	TGTGCCAGCAGCCTATACCCAGGATCCTACGAGCAGTACTTC	CASSLYPGSYEQYF
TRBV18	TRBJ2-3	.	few	TGTGCCAGCTCATCGACCGTCGGAACAGATACGCAGTATTTT	CASSSTVGTDTQYF
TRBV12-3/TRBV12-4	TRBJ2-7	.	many	TGTGCCAGCAGTTTAGGTAGCGGCAGCTCCTACGAGCAGTACTTC	CASSLGSGSSYEQYF
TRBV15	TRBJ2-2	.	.	TGTGCCACCAGCAGAGATGGGGTTTCGGGGGAGCTGTTTTTT	CATSRDGVSGELFF
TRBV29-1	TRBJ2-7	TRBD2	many	TGCAGCGTGACAGCGGGAGTTGGGTACGAGCAGTACTTC	CSVTAGVGYEQYF
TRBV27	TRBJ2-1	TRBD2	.	TGTGCCAGCAGTCCGGCGGGGACTACTGAGCATGAGCAGTTCTTC	CASSPAGTTEHEQFF
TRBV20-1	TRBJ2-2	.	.	TGCAGTGCTAGAGGAGGAGGGCACACCGGGGAGCTGTTTTTT	CSARGGGHTGELFF
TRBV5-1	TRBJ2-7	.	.	TGCGCCAGCAGCTTGCCGGGGGCCCGGGAGCAGTACTTC	CASSLPGAREQYF
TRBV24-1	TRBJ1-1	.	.	TGTGCCACCAGTGACGCCGGGACCGCGAACACTGAAGCTTTCTTT	CATSDAGTANTEAFF
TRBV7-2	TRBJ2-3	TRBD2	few	TGTGCCAGCAGCTTAAGACTAGCGGGAGGTCTTGGTACGCAGTATTTT	CASSLRLAGGLGTQYF
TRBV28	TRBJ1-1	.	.	TGTGCCAGCAGTTCTTTCCCCCGAGCTGAAGCTTTCTTT	CASSSFPRAEAFF
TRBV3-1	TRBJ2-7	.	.	TGTGCCAGCAGCCCCGTGTTGGTTGGGGAGCAGTACTTC	CASSPVLVGEQYF
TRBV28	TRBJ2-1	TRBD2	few	TGTGCCAGCAGTCGACTAGCGGGAGGACTGGGCAATGAGCAGTTCTTC	CASSRLAGGLGNEQFF
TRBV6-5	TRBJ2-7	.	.	TGTGCCAGCAGTTACGAGGGTAGCGTCTACGAGCAGTACTTC	CASSYEGSVYEQYF
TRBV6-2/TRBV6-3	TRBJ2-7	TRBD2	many	TGTGCCAGCAGTTACGGACTAGCTACCCCGGGACTAGCGGGAGCCTACGAGCAGTACTTC	CASSYGLATPGLAGAYEQYF